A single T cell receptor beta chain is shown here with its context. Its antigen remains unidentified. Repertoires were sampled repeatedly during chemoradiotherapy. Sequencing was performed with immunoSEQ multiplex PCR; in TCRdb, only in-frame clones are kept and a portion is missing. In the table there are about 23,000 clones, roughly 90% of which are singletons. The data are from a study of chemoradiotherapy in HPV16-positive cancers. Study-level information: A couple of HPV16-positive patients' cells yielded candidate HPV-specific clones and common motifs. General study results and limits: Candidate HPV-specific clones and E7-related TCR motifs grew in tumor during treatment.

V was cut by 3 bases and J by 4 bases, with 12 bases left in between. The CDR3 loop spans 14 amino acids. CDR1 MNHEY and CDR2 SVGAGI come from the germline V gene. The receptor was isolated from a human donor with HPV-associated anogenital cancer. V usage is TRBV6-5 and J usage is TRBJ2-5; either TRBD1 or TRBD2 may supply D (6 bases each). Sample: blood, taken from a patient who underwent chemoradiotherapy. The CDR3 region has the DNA TGTGCCAGCAGTTATACAGGGAGGCGAGAGACCCAGTACTTC. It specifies CASSYTGRRETQYF.